This T cell receptor (beta chain) was observed in a study of shared clonotypes between healthy human individuals. Overall study results and limits: Sample collection involved blood only; tissue repertoires are likely different. Memory subsets generally showed lower estimated richness than naive subsets.

CD45RO-negative CD8 cells positively selected for CCR7 made up the naive population, which excluded terminally differentiated effector memory CD45RA+ cells. About this clone: The antigen is not known.

CDR1 and CDR2 (germline): SGHAT, FQNNGV. Trimming took off 4 bases at V and 2 bases at J, with 2 bases between the two ends. This CDR3 region has 12 residues. The test was conducted at deep level. Assay: immunoSEQ multiplex PCR; the TCRdb copy retains only in-frame clones and omits some. Among 1.5 million to 2.5 million clones, approximately 95% were seen once, and the ten largest hold 0.9% to 1.5%. What was sequenced was naive CD8+ T cells sorted from blood. This chain connects TRBV11-2 to TRBJ2-2; no reliable D call. This clonotype was sampled from a man aged 18-30 years in good health. The CDR3: CASSSNTGELFF. For the CDR3, the DNA is TGTGCCAGCAGCTCCAACACCGGGGAGCTGTTTTTT.